This T cell receptor beta chain stems from a study of blood T cells in healthy people across ages. This CDR3 contains 17 residues. The germline CDR1 and CDR2 sequences are MGHRA and YSYEKL. Trimming left V 9 bases short and J 0 bases short, with 21 bases between. The table lists this clonotype with a count of one. A second PCR of 7 to 11 cycles used a sample-barcoded 5' primer and a J-beta primer mix. Every cDNA molecule carried a tag from a template-switch adaptor bearing 12 random nucleotides. TCRdb itself ran the 5' RACE reads through MiXCR, one entry per CDR3 protein. Here the sample spans nearly 1 million distinct CDR3 sequences, approximately 50% being singletons.

Sequences were obtained from blood. The origin of this receptor is a woman aged 55 to 70 in good health. V and J are TRBV4-1 and TRBJ1-3; D perhaps matches TRBD1 (5 bases). In nucleotides, the CDR3 is TGCGCCAGTAGATCGCTTGGACGGGACGACTCTGGAAACACCATATATTTT. Encoded protein: CASRSLGRDDSGNTIYF.